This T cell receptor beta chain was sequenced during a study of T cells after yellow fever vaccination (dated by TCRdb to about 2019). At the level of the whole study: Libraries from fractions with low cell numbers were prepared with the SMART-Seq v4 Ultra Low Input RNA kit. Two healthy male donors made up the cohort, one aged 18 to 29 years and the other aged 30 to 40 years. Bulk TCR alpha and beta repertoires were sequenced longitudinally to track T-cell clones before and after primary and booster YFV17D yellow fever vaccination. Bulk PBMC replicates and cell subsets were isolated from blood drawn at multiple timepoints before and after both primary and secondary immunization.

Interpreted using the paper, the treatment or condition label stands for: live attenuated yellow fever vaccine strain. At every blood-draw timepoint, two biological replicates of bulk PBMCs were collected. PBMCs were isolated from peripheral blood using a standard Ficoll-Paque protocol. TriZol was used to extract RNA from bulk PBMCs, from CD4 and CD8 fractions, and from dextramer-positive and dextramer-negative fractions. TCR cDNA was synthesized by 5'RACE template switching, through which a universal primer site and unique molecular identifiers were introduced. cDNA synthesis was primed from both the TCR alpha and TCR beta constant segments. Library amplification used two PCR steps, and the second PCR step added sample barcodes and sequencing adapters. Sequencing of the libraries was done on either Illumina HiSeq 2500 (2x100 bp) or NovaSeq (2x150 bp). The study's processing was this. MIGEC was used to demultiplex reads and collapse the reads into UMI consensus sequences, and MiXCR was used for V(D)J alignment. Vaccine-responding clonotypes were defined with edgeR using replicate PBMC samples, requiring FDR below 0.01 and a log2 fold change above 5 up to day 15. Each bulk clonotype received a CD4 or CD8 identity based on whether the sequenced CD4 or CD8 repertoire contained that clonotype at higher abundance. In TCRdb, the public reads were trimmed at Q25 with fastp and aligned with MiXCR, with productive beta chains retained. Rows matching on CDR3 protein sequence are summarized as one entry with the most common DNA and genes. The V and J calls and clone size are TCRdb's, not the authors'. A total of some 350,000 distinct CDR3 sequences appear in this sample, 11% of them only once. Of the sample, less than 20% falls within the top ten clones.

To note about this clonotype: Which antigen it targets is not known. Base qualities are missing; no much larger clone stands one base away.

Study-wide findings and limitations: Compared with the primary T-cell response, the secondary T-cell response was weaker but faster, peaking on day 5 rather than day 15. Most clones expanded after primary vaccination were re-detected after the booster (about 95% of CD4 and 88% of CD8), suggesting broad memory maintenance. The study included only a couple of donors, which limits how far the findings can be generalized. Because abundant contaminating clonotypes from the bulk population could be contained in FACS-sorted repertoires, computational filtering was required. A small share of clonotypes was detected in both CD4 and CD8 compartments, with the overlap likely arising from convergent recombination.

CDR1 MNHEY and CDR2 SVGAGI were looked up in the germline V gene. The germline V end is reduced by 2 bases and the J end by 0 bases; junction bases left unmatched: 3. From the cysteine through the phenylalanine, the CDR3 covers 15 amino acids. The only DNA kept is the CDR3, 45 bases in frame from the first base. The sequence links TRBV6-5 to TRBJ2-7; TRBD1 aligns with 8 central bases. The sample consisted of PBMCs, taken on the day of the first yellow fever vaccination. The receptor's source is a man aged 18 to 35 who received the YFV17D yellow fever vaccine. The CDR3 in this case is CASSYTGGGSYEQYF. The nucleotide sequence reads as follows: TGTGCCAGCAGTTACACAGGGGGAGGCTCCTACGAGCAGTACTTC.